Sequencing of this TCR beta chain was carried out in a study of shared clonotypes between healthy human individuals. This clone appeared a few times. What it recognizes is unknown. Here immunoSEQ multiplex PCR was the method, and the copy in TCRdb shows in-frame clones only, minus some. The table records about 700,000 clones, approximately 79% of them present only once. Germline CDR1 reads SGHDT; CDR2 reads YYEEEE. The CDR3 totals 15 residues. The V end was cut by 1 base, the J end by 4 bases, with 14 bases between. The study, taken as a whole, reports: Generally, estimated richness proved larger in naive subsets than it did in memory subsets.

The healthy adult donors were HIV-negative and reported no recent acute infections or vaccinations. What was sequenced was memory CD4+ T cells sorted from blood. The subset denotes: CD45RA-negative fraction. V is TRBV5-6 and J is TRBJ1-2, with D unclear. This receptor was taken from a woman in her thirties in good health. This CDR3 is CASSLFGQAIYGYTF. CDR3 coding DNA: TGTGCCAGCAGCTTGTTTGGGCAGGCGATCTATGGCTACACCTTC.